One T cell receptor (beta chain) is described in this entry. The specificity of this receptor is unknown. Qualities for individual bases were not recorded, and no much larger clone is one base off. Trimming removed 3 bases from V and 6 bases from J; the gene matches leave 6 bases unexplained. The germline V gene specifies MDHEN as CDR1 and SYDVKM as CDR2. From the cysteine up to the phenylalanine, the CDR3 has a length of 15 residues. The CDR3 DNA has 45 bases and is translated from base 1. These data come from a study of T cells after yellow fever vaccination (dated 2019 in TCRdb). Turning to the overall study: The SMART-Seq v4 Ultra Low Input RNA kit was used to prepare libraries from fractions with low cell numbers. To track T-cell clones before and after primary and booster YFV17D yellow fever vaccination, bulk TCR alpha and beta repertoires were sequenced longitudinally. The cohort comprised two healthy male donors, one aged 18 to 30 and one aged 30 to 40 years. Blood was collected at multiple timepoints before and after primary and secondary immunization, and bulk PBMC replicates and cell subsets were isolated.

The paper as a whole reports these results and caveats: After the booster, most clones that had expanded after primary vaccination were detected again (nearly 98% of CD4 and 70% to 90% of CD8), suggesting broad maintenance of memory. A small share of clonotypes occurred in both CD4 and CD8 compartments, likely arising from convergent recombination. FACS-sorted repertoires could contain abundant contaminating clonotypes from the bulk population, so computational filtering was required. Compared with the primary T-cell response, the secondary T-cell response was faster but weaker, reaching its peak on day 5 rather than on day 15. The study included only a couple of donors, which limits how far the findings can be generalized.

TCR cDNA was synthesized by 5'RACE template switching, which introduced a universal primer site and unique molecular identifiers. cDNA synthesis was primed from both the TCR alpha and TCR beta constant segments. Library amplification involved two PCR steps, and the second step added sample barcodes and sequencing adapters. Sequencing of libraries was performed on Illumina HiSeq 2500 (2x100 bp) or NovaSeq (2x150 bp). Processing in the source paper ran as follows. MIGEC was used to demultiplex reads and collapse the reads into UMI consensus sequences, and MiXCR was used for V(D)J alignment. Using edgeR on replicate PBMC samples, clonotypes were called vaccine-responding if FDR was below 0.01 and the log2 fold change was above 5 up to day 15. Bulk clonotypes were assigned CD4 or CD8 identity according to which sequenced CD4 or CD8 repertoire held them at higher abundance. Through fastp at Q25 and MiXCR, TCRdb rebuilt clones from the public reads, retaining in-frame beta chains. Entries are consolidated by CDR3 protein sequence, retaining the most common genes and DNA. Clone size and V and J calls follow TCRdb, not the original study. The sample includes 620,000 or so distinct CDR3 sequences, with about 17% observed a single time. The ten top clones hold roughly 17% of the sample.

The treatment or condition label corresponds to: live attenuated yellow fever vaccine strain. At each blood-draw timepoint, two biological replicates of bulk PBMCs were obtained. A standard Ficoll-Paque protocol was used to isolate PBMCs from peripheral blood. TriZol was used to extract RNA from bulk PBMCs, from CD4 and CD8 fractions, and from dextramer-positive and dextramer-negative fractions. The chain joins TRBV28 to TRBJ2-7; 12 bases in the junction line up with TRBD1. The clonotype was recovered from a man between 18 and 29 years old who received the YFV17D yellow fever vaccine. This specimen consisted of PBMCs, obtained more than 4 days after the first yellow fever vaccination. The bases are TGTGCCAGCAGTTTTTTGGGACAGGGGGCTGGCGAGCAGTACTTC. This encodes CASSFLGQGAGEQYF.